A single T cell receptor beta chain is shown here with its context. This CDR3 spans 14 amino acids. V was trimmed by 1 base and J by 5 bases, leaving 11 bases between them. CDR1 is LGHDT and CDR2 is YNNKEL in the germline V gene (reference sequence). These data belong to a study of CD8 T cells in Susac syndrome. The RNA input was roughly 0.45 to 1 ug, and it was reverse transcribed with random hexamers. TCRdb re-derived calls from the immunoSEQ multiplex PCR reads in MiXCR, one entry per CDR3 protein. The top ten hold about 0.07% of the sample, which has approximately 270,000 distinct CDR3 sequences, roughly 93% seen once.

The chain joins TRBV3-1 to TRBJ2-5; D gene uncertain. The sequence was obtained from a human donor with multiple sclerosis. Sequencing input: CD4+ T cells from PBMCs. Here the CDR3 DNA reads TGTGCCAGCAGCCAAGTGAATCGGTTCGAGACCCAGTACTTC. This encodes CASSQVNRFETQYF.